The 5 T cell receptor beta chains below were found in one sample sequenced in a study of T cell responses to AZD1222 COVID-19 vaccine. This table comes from immunoSEQ multiplex PCR, and its TCRdb copy is limited to in-frame clones, with some not included. Of approximately 180,000 clones in the sample, 88% were seen once. Sequenced here: peripheral blood, sampled on day 0 of AZD1222 vaccination. These TCRs come from an adult in good health.

This chain links TRBV5-4 with TRBJ1-4, with 8 bases that match TRBD1. CDR1 is SGHNT, CDR2 YYREEE, per germline (reference sequence). V lost 2 bases and J lost 5; bases outside the gene matches: 5. This CDR3 spans 15 amino acids. The CDR3 sequence: CASSLGQGLNEKLFF. The CDR3 nucleotides read TGTGCCAGCAGCTTAGGACAGGGCCTAAATGAAAAACTGTTTTTT. The variable domain in full, completed from reference TRBV5-4 and TRBJ1-4, reads ETGVTQSPTHLIKTRGQQVTLRCSSQSGHNTVSWYQQALGQGPQFIFQYYREEENGRGNFPPRFSGLQFPNYSSELNVNALELDDSALYLCASSLGQGLNEKLFFGSGTQLSVL.

The chain joins TRBV7-9 to TRBJ1-6; 9 bases are shared with TRBD1. V gave up 7 bases and J gave up 9 bases; unmatched junction bases: 10. The CDR3 covers 15 residues. Per the germline V gene, CDR1 is SEHNR and CDR2 is FQNEAQ (reference sequence). CDR3 residues: CASTDGQGSASPLHF. As DNA, the CDR3 is TGTGCCAGCACGGACGGACAGGGGAGTGCTTCACCCCTCCACTTT.

The genes are TRBV5-1 and TRBJ1-1, with a weak D call TRBD1 (5 bases). The CDR3 contains 14 residues. Germline V lookup: CDR1 SGHRS, CDR2 YFSETQ. V was trimmed by 0 bases and J by 2 bases, leaving 8 bases between them. CDR3 coding DNA: TGCGCCAGCAGCTTGGGACAGACCAACACTGAAGCTTTCTTT. It encodes CASSLGQTNTEAFF.

This clone showed up just once. The chain links TRBV27 to TRBJ2-7; possibly TRBD1 or TRBD2 for D (5 bases each). V gave up 4 bases and J gave up 4 bases, with 14 bases separating them. Germline V lookup: CDR1 MNHEY, CDR2 SMNVEV (reference sequence). The CDR3 is made up of 14 amino acids. CDR3 nucleotide sequence: TGTGCCAGCAGTTCCCAGGGTGGGGGATACGAGCAGTACTTC. It specifies CASSSQGGGYEQYF.

This chain uses TRBV20-1 with TRBJ2-1, with 7 nucleotides matching TRBD2. Germline CDR1 is DFQATT and CDR2 is SNEGSKA (reference sequence). The CDR3 consists of 11 residues. With 5 bases clipped from V and 9 bases from J, the junction kept 4 bases outside the gene matches. The CDR3 DNA is TGCAGTGCTGGGGAGGGCAGTGAGCAGTTCTTC. Translation gives CSAGEGSEQFF.